The 25 T cell receptor beta chains given below trace back to one sample, sequenced in a study of PD-L1 blockade in urothelial cancer. Time point indicated: peripheral blood 6 weeks after treatment start. The repertoire was sequenced with immunoSEQ multiplex PCR; TCRdb's copy has only in-frame clones and lacks some. The data contain under 85,000 clones, approximately 90% of them singletons. The input for sequencing was PBMCs, taken around atezolizumab (anti-PD-L1) treatment. The receptors derive from a woman older than 75 with urothelial cancer.

This sequence joins TRBV10-2 and TRBJ1-2; tentative D call: TRBD1 (6 bases). This CDR3 is built from 13 residues. The V gene lost 7 bases and the J gene lost 4 bases, with 13 bases spanning the gap. The germline V gene has CDR1 WSHSY and CDR2 SAAADI. The CDR3 spells CASKDSSIYGYTF. DNA of the CDR3: TGCGCCAGCAAGGACAGCAGCATCTATGGCTACACCTTC.

J is TRBJ2-7 and V is TRBV9; D is perhaps TRBD2 (5 bases). Trimming left V 4 bases short and J 7 bases short, with 24 bases between. CDR3 length: 16 amino acids. Germline V gene sequence: CDR1 SGDLS, CDR2 YYNGEE. The CDR3 nucleotides are TGTGCCAGCAGCCCTCCGCGGATCGGGAACCTCGGAGAGCAGTACTTC. Protein sequence: CASSPPRIGNLGEQYF.

The chain employs TRBV6-5 and TRBJ2-3; TRBD2 matches at 14 bases. The trim removed 0 bases at V and 10 bases at J, leaving 6 bases unmatched. The length of the CDR3 is 16 residues. The V gene's germline CDR1 is MNHEY and CDR2 SVGAGI. CDR3 nucleotides: TGTGCCAGCAGTTACTCGACTAGCGGGAGGGCCCAGCCGCAGTATTTT. Translated: CASSYSTSGRAQPQYF.

V is TRBV7-3 and J is TRBJ2-3; the match to TRBD1 covers 8 bases. With 5 bases clipped from V and 4 bases from J, the junction kept 2 bases outside the gene matches. Germline CDR1 is SGHTA and CDR2 is FQGTGA. The length of the CDR3 is 13 residues. CDR3 residues: CASSRQGSDTQYF. The CDR3 nucleotides are TGTGCCAGCAGCCGACAGGGGTCAGATACGCAGTATTTT.

The chain employs TRBV7-9 and TRBJ1-1, with 11 nucleotides matching TRBD1. From germline, CDR1 is SEHNR and CDR2 FQNEAQ (reference sequence). CDR3 length equals 16 residues. After removal of 5 bases from V and 1 base from J, the junction contained 6 bases not matched to a gene. CDR3 residues: CASSPDRGRGNTEAFF. DNA for the CDR3: TGTGCCAGCAGCCCGGACAGGGGGCGGGGGAACACTGAAGCTTTCTTT.

CDR3 loop: CASTNSGYEQYF. Written as DNA, the CDR3 is TGCGCCAGCACCAACTCCGGTTACGAGCAGTACTTC. The rearrangement joins TRBV10-1 to TRBJ2-7; no reliable D call. The germline V gene has CDR1 WNHNN and CDR2 SYGVQD (reference sequence). CDR3 length: 12 residues. The V end lost 7 bases, the J end lost 4 bases, and 11 bases lay between the germline ends.

This sequence joins TRBV7-9 and TRBJ1-2; TRBD1 is a possible D gene (5 bases). V dropped 4 bases and J dropped 1 base, with 13 bases sitting between them. In germline, CDR1 is SEHNR, CDR2 FQNEAQ (reference sequence). The CDR3 contains 15 residues. The CDR3 is CASSSRDVINYGYTF. The CDR3 DNA follows: TGTGCCAGCAGCTCGCGGGACGTAATTAACTATGGCTACACCTTC.

The rearrangement joins TRBV28 to TRBJ2-2; 12 bases fit TRBD2. V lost 5 bases and J lost 6; bases outside the gene matches: 7. The CDR3 runs 16 residues. In germline, CDR1 is MDHEN, CDR2 SYDVKM. DNA for the CDR3: TGTGCCAGCAGTCTGCCTCTAGCGGGAGGGCCCGGGGAGCTGTTTTTT. Translating it yields CASSLPLAGGPGELFF. Together with reference TRBV28 and TRBJ2-2, the CDR3 gives the full variable domain: DVKVTQSSRYLVKRTGEKVFLECVQDMDHENMFWYRQDPGLGLRLIYFSYDVKMKEKGDIPEGYSVSREKKERFSLILESASTNQTSMYLCASSLPLAGGPGELFFGEGSRLTVL.

The V gene is TRBV5-4, the J gene TRBJ1-2; no reliable D call. CDR1 and CDR2 from the germline V gene are SGHNT and YYREEE (reference sequence). The CDR3 is 14 residues long. The V and J ends lost 2 bases and 0 bases respectively, with 8 bases between them. CDR3 amino acids: CASSFGGSNYGYTF. The CDR3 coding sequence is TGTGCCAGCAGCTTTGGCGGATCTAACTATGGCTACACCTTC.

DNA of the CDR3: TGCGCCAGCAGCTTAGACAGGGCGTATGGCTACACCTTC. Translated, it gives CASSLDRAYGYTF. The rearrangement joins TRBV5-1 to TRBJ1-2, with 7 bases fitting TRBD1. The V gene's germline CDR1 is SGHRS and CDR2 YFSETQ. This CDR3 spans 13 amino acids. V was pared by 2 bases and J by 5 bases, with 3 bases of the junction left unmatched.

The genes are TRBV9 and TRBJ1-5; weak D call: TRBD1 (5 bases). The CDR3 is 18 residues long. CDR1 SGDLS and CDR2 YYNGEE come from the germline V gene. Trimming pared 6 bases from V and 0 bases from J, leaving 22 bases between. The CDR3 DNA is TGTGCCAGCACCGCCCCGTGGTGGGGGGTCCATAGCAATCAGCCCCAGCATTTT. Translated, it gives CASTAPWWGVHSNQPQHF.

The chain has TRBV9 and TRBJ1-3, with TRBD1 matching 8 bases. Germline-derived CDR1 and CDR2 are SGDLS and YYNGEE. The CDR3 sequence is 17 residues long. Trimming cost V 0 bases and J 0 bases; bases outside gene matches: 5. CDR3 in amino acids: CASSVDPGGSSGNTIYF. CDR3 in DNA: TGTGCCAGCAGCGTAGATCCAGGGGGCAGCTCTGGAAACACCATATATTTT.

In this sample, this clone turned up once. This chain uses TRBV6-1 with TRBJ2-7, with D maybe TRBD2 (6 bases). This CDR3 spans 14 amino acids. V was clipped by 5 bases and J by 4 bases, with 15 bases between them. Germline V lookup: CDR1 MNHNS, CDR2 SASEGT. CDR3 sequence reads: CASSSQGLIYEQYF. Here the CDR3 DNA reads TGTGCCAGCAGTAGCCAGGGACTGATTTACGAGCAGTACTTC.

The chain couples TRBV18 to TRBJ2-7; 9 bases align to TRBD1. This CDR3 comprises 14 residues. V shed 0 bases and J 6 bases; nucleotides not matched to a gene: 3. In germline, CDR1 is KGHSH, CDR2 LQKENI. The CDR3 region has the DNA TGTGCCAGCTCACCACCGACAGGGGGGGGCGAGCAGTACTTC. The encoded protein is CASSPPTGGGEQYF. Full variable domain (outside the CDR3, taken from reference TRBV18 and TRBJ2-7): NAGVMQNPRHLVRRRGQEARLRCSPMKGHSHVYWYRQLPEEGLKFMVYLQKENIIDESGMPKERFSAEFPKEGPSILRIQQVVRGDSAAYFCASSPPTGGGEQYFGPGTRLTVT.

This chain connects TRBV19 to TRBJ1-5, with a possible D match to TRBD1 (5 bases). The V end lost 6 bases, the J end lost 0 bases, and 12 bases lay between the germline ends. This CDR3 region has 15 residues. Looked up from germline, CDR1 is LNHDA and CDR2 is SQIVND (reference sequence). CDR3 bases: TGTGCCAGTAGCACGACAGCGAATAGCAATCAGCCCCAGCATTTT. It codes for CASSTTANSNQPQHF.

In DNA, the CDR3 is TGTGCCAGCAGTGAAGCGGGCAATAACTATGGCTACACCTTC. Protein: CASSEAGNNYGYTF. The chain combines TRBV6-1 with TRBJ1-2; no clear D gene. The CDR3 consists of 14 residues. Germline values: CDR1 MNHNS, CDR2 SASEGT. V lost 0 bases, J lost 1 base, and 6 bases lay in between.

This chain joins TRBV6-6 and TRBJ2-5; 7 nucleotides match TRBD2. Germline V gene sequence: CDR1 MNHNY, CDR2 SVGAGI (reference sequence). V lost 6 bases, J lost 7 bases, and 14 bases stayed unmatched. The CDR3 extends over 15 amino acids. As DNA, the CDR3 is TGTGCCAGCAGCCCCACTCGGGAGGCGACGGGGACCCAGTACTTC. It yields the protein CASSPTREATGTQYF.

V is TRBV4-1 and J is TRBJ2-5; 12 positions agree with TRBD2. This CDR3 region has 16 residues. The V and J ends lost 1 base and 5 bases, in that order; junction bases with no gene match: 5. Germline V gives CDR1 MGHRA, CDR2 YSYEKL. The CDR3 sequence: CASSQGTSGNWETQYF. In DNA form, the CDR3 reads TGCGCCAGCAGCCAAGGGACTAGCGGGAATTGGGAGACCCAGTACTTC.

The chain recombines TRBV19 with TRBJ2-1, with TRBD2 matching 15 bases. CDR1 and CDR2 (germline): LNHDA, SQIVND (reference sequence). The CDR3 is 18 residues long. Unmatched junction bases numbered 7, after V lost 5 bases and J lost 2 bases. The DNA of the CDR3 is TGTGCCAGTAGTGGACAGGGACTAGCGGGAGGCCCCTACAATGAGCAGTTCTTC. Translation gives CASSGQGLAGGPYNEQFF.

The genes are TRBV9 and TRBJ2-7, with 9 bases that match TRBD1. The CDR3 spans 15 residues. The ends lost 3 bases at V and 2 bases at J; junction bases unmatched: 6. The germline V gene has CDR1 SGDLS and CDR2 YYNGEE. CDR3 sequence reads: CASSAGGQGPYEQYF. CDR3 sequence (DNA): TGTGCCAGCAGCGCCGGGGGACAGGGACCCTACGAGCAGTACTTC.

The gene calls are TRBV9 and TRBJ1-2; TRBD1 matches 7 bases. The germline V gene encodes CDR1 SGDLS and CDR2 YYNGEE. J gave up 4 bases and V 4 bases, and 4 bases lay outside the gene matches. This CDR3 spans 13 amino acids. The CDR3 loop reads CASSPEGAYGYTF. The CDR3 DNA reads TGTGCCAGCAGCCCGGAGGGGGCCTATGGCTACACCTTC.

The chain recombines TRBV5-4 with TRBJ2-7; maybe TRBD1 (5 bases). Trimming shortened V by 1 base and J by 2 bases, and 13 bases separated the two germline ends. The CDR3 contains 15 residues. Germline-derived CDR1 and CDR2 are SGHNT and YYREEE (reference sequence). The CDR3 is CASSLRGAKTYEQYF. As DNA, the CDR3 is TGTGCCAGCAGCTTGCGTGGGGCGAAAACCTACGAGCAGTACTTC.

As to this clone: Other nucleotide sequences in the sample specify the same CDR3. The chain employs TRBV5-1 and TRBJ1-2; 10 nucleotides match TRBD1. After removal of 4 bases from V and 5 bases from J, the junction contained 2 bases not matched to a gene. This CDR3 spans 13 amino acids. Germline assignment: CDR1 SGHRS and CDR2 YFSETQ. In DNA, the CDR3 is TGCGCCAGCAGCCCGGGACAGGGGTATGGCTACACCTTC. Its protein is CASSPGQGYGYTF.

The V gene is TRBV2, the J gene TRBJ2-7, with D possibly matching TRBD1 (6 bases). The V gene lost 6 bases and the J gene lost 1 base, with 10 bases spanning the gap. The germline V gene has CDR1 SNHLY and CDR2 FYNNEI. This CDR3 region has 13 residues. DNA for the CDR3: TGTGCCAGCAGCCGGACAGTTTCCTACGAGCAGTACTTC. Amino acid sequence: CASSRTVSYEQYF.

V and J are TRBV11-2 and TRBJ1-1, with D unclear. V was trimmed by 5 bases and J by 11 bases, leaving 9 bases between them. The CDR3 has 10 amino acids. Germline assignment: CDR1 SGHAT and CDR2 FQNNGV. CDR3 coding DNA: TGTGCCAGCAGCGTGACCGGGGCTTTCTTT. Translated: CASSVTGAFF.